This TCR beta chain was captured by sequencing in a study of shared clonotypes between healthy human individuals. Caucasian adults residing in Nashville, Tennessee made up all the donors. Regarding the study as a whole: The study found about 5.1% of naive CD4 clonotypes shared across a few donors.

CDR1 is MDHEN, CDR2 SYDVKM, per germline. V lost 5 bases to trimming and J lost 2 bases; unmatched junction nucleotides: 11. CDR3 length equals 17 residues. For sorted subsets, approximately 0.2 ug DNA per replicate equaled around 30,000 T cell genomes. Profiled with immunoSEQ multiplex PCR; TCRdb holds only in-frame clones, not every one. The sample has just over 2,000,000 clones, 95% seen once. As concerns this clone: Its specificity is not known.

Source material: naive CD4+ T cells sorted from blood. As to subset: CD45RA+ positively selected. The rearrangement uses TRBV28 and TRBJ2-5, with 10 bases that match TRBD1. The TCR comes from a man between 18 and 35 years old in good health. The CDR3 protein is CASSNGTGAFQQETQYF. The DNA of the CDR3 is TGTGCCAGCAGTAACGGGACAGGGGCATTTCAACAAGAGACCCAGTACTTC.